These T cell receptor beta chains were read from a single sample in a study of T cells in Graves' hyperthyroidism and ophthalmopathy. Each CDR3 protein gets one entry after TCRdb re-called the multiplex PCR reads with MiXCR. The data hold about 350,000 distinct CDR3 sequences, with approximately 14% observed a single time. Sequencing input: blood. The receptors here all came from a woman in her fifties or sixties with Graves' ophthalmopathy. Each CDR3 is given with its conserved first and last residue. Fields, in order: J gene, V gene, CDR3 length, D gene, clone size, CDR3 DNA, CDR3 protein. The D gene is left open where the match is weak. Clone size is shown for a subset of rows, as once, few, many or a class of expanded clone.

TRBJ2-7	TRBV28	14	TRBD2	many	TGTGCCAGCAGTCGACTAGCGGGAGGCGGAGAGCAGTACTTC	CASSRLAGGGEQYF
TRBJ1-4	TRBV6-1	15	TRBD1	few	TGTGCCAGCACCATAACAGGGGCGTCGCATGAAAAACTGTTTTTT	CASTITGASHEKLFF
TRBJ2-1	TRBV6-1	13	NA	many	TGTGCCAGCAGTTATAGCTCCTACAATGAGCAGTTCTTC	CASSYSSYNEQFF
TRBJ2-1	TRBV6-4	15	TRBD2	NA	TGTGCCATTTCAGTGACTAGCGGGAGGGGGAATGAGCAGTTCTTC	CAISVTSGRGNEQFF
TRBJ2-1	TRBV20-1	14	TRBD2	many	TGCAGTGCTAGCGGGGGGAGCTCCTACAATGAGCAGTTCTTC	CSASGGSSYNEQFF
TRBJ2-7	TRBV9	14	NA	few	TGTGCCAGCAGCGTAGGGCAGGAAGTCTACGAGCAGTACTTC	CASSVGQEVYEQYF
TRBJ2-1	TRBV12-3/TRBV12-4	16	TRBD2	many	TGTGCCAGCAGTTTAGCGAGGACTAGCGGAGGGAATGAGCAGTTCTTC	CASSLARTSGGNEQFF
TRBJ2-2	TRBV3-1	15	NA	few	TGTGCCAGCAGCCAAGTGCGGCCTAACACCGGGGAGCTGTTTTTT	CASSQVRPNTGELFF
TRBJ2-1	TRBV7-8	17	TRBD2	many	TGTGCCAGCAGCCCTCCTCTGAGGAGCGGGAGTAGGAATGAGCAGTTCTTC	CASSPPLRSGSRNEQFF
TRBJ2-3	TRBV29-1	15	TRBD2	many	TGCAGCGTTGCCTCGCTAGCGGGAAACACAGATACGCAGTATTTT	CSVASLAGNTDTQYF
TRBJ2-3	TRBV2	14	NA	many	TGTGCCAGCAGTGAGGGCATCGGCACAGATACGCAGTATTTT	CASSEGIGTDTQYF
TRBJ2-5	TRBV15	15	TRBD1	many	TGTGCCACCAGCAGTGAGGACAGGGGTGAAGAGACCCAGTACTTC	CATSSEDRGEETQYF
TRBJ1-3	TRBV12-3/TRBV12-4	14	NA	many	TGTGCCACCCGACCCCCAGGGCCGGGAAACACCATATATTTT	CATRPPGPGNTIYF
TRBJ2-7	TRBV24-1	12	NA	NA	TGTGCCACCAGTGAATCGTTGGGGGAGCAGTACTTC	CATSESLGEQYF
TRBJ2-2	TRBV2	16	TRBD2	many	TGTGCCAGCAGTGAAGCTCCCAGCGGGATGACCGGGGAGCTGTTTTTT	CASSEAPSGMTGELFF
TRBJ2-1	TRBV3-1	15	TRBD2	many	TGTGCCAGCAGCCAATTTAGCGGGAGGGGCAATGAGCAGTTCTTC	CASSQFSGRGNEQFF
TRBJ2-7	TRBV6-1	15	TRBD2	many	TGTGCCAGCAGGCTGACTAGCGGGAGATCCTACGAGCAGTACTTC	CASRLTSGRSYEQYF